This TCR beta chain was recorded in a study of cytomegalovirus exposure and HLA in healthy donors. Nominally healthy donors provided the samples, though records likely missed some immune exposures. In the case of this clone: Its antigen is not known.

Study observations and caveats: A few CMV-associated chains proved CMV antigen-specific in vitro. HLA restriction was apparent for most CMV-associated TCR beta chains in a later analysis.

The PCR used 60 Vbeta and 13 Jbeta primers. The protocol was immunoSEQ multiplex PCR, while the TCRdb copy is restricted to in-frame clones and leaves out a portion. The data show 130,000 to 150,000 clones, with 50% to 75% seen just once and around 3% held by the top ten. The J segment lost 5 bases and the V segment lost 4 bases, leaving 3 bases of the junction unmatched. Germline loops: CDR1 SNHLY, CDR2 FYNNEI. The CDR3 runs to 13 residues. The receptor comes from a woman aged 25 to 39 in good health and CMV-seropositive. This chain links TRBV2 with TRBJ2-7; TRBD1 matches at 9 bases. Sequencing used PBMCs. CDR3 sequence reads: CASSGDREDEQYF. In DNA form, the CDR3 reads TGTGCCAGCAGTGGGGACAGGGAGGACGAGCAGTACTTC.